The 3 T cell receptor beta chains reported below all come from one sample, sequenced in a study of shared clonotypes between healthy human individuals. The naive CD8 subset, CD45RO-negative cells positively selected for CCR7, excluded terminally differentiated effector memory CD45RA+ cells. Clones were read by immunoSEQ multiplex PCR, and TCRdb kept only the in-frame ones, dropping some. The data show hundreds of thousands of clones, around 95% seen once. Sequenced input: naive CD8+ T cells sorted from blood. These receptors all come from a woman in her 30s in good health.

The chain links TRBV6-1 to TRBJ1-2; 8 bases map to TRBD1. V was pared by 8 bases and J by 2 bases, with 7 bases of the junction left unmatched. CDR1 and CDR2 from the germline V gene are MNHNS and SASEGT. This CDR3 has 14 residues. CDR3 nucleotides: TGTGCCAGCCAGGCAGGGGGCGGAAACTATGGCTACACCTTC. Translated: CASQAGGGNYGYTF.

V usage is TRBV27 and J usage is TRBJ2-1; 13 positions match TRBD2. CDR1 MNHEY and CDR2 SMNVEV come from the germline V gene (reference sequence). The CDR3 length is 14 residues. The junction had 0 bases not matched to a gene; V was cut back by 5 bases and J by 5 bases. CDR3 region: CASSGLAGDNEQFF. DNA for the CDR3: TGTGCCAGCAGTGGACTAGCGGGGGACAATGAGCAGTTCTTC.

J is TRBJ2-1 and V is TRBV28; D is possibly TRBD1 or TRBD2 (5 bases each). This CDR3 has 14 amino acids. Germline CDR1 is MDHEN and CDR2 is SYDVKM. V was trimmed by 6 bases and J by 6 bases, leaving 15 bases between them. CDR3 nucleotides: TGTGCCAGCAGGTTCTCCGGGACCTCCAATGAGCAGTTCTTC. Translating gives CASRFSGTSNEQFF. Filled out from reference TRBV28 and TRBJ2-1, the complete variable domain reads DVKVTQSSRYLVKRTGEKVFLECVQDMDHENMFWYRQDPGLGLRLIYFSYDVKMKEKGDIPEGYSVSREKKERFSLILESASTNQTSMYLCASRFSGTSNEQFFGPGTRLTVL.